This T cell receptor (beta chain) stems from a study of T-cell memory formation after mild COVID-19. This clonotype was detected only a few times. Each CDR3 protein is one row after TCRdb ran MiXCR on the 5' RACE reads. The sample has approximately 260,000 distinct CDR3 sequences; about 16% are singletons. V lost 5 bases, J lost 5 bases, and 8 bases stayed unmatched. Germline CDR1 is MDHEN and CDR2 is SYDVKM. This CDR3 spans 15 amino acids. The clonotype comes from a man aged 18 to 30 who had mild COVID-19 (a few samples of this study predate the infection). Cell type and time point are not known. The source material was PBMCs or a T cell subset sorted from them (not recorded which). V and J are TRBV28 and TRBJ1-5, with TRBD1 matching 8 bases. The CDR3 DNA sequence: TGTGCCAGCAGTAACCAGGGGGCTGGAGATCAGCCCCAGCATTTT. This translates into CASSNQGAGDQPQHF.